A selection of T cell receptor beta chains follows, all from one sample in a study of CD8 T cells in ankylosing spondylitis. TCRdb reprocessed the 5' RACE reads via MiXCR and lists one record per CDR3 protein. This sample has about 700,000 distinct CDR3 sequences, with around a fifth found just once. Sequencing used blood, either unsorted or a sorted T cell fraction (not recorded which). The receptors here all came from a male donor with ankylosing spondylitis. Each CDR3 is given with its conserved first and last residue. The D gene is left open where the match is weak. Clone size, where shown, is once, few, many, or a class for clones that have expanded.

size: many; D: TRBD1; J: TRBJ2-7; V: TRBV10-3; DNA: TGTGCCATCAGCGACCCCTCTCCTCGTTCCGGGACAGGGGACTACGAGCAGTACTTC; CDR3: CAISDPSPRSGTGDYEQYF
size: NA; D: TRBD1; J: TRBJ2-1; V: TRBV12-3/TRBV12-4; DNA: TGTGCCAGCAGTTTTGGGGACAGGGGGCAATCTTTTTGGTACAATGAGCAGTTCTTC; CDR3: CASSFGDRGQSFWYNEQFF
size: NA; D: NA; J: TRBJ1-5; V: TRBV18; DNA: TGTGCCAGCTCACCACAAAAGGGCGATGGCAATCAGCCCCAGCATTTT; CDR3: CASSPQKGDGNQPQHF
size: NA; D: NA; J: TRBJ2-5; V: TRBV18; DNA: TGTGCCAGCTCACCAGACCTTTGGGAGACCCAGTACTTC; CDR3: CASSPDLWETQYF
size: NA; D: TRBD2; J: TRBJ2-7; V: TRBV4-1; DNA: TGCGCCAGCAGCCGTACTAGCGGGAGTAGCGAGCAGTACTTC; CDR3: CASSRTSGSSEQYF
size: NA; D: TRBD2; J: TRBJ2-7; V: TRBV20-1; DNA: TGCAGTGCTTACTTCTTAGCGGGGGGGCGTTTGGCTGGCGAGCAGTACTTC; CDR3: CSAYFLAGGRLAGEQYF
size: NA; D: NA; J: TRBJ2-1; V: TRBV7-9; DNA: TGTGCCAGCAGCCAGAGTACAGGGGCGCGGGAGTCTGAGCAGTTCTTC; CDR3: CASSQSTGARESEQFF
size: NA; D: NA; J: TRBJ1-1; V: TRBV5-1; DNA: TGCGCCAGCAGCCCGGACAATCCTGGCACTGAAGCTTTCTTT; CDR3: CASSPDNPGTEAFF
size: few; D: NA; J: TRBJ2-1; V: TRBV20-1; DNA: TGCAGTGCTAGAGATGTAACAGGGAACCATGAGCAGTTCTTC; CDR3: CSARDVTGNHEQFF
size: NA; D: NA; J: TRBJ2-3; V: TRBV5-5; DNA: TGTGCCAGCAGCTTGGAGACCTATACGAACACAGATACGCAGTATTTT; CDR3: CASSLETYTNTDTQYF